This TCR beta chain was captured in a study of early stage breast cancer tumors. Study observations and caveats: Most shared enriched TCRB sequences were commonly generated ones. Compared with adjacent normal breast tissue, tumors showed 2 to 3-fold greater T cell density and higher clonality.

The data were produced by immunoSEQ multiplex PCR, yet TCRdb's version contains in-frame clones alone and is incomplete. Among about 36,000 clones listed, approximately 69% were seen once. By proportion, this clone is medium-sized. The antigen is not known. The sample consisted of blood. The receptor was isolated from a person in their sixties or seventies with breast cancer.

As DNA, the CDR3 is TGCGCCAGCAGCCAGGGACAGGACAGGCGGCCCCAGCATTTT. The encoded protein is CASSQGQDRRPQHF. The rearrangement uses TRBV4-1 and TRBJ1-5; 8 positions agree with TRBD1. CDR3 length equals 14 residues. Trimming took 3 bases from V and 9 from J; bases not matched to a gene: 7. Looked up from germline, CDR1 is MGHRA and CDR2 is YSYEKL.